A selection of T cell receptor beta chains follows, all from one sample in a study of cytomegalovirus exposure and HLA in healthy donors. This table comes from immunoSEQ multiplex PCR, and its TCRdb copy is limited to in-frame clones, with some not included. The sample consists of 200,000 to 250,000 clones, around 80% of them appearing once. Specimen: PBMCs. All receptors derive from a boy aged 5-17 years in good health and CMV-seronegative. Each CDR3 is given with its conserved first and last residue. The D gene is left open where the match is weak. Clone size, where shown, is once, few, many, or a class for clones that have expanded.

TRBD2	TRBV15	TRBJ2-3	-	TGTGCCACCAGCAGCTCGCGGGACTATCGTGGCGAGGATACGCAGTATTTT	CATSSSRDYRGEDTQYF
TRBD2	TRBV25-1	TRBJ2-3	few	TGTGCCAGCAGTGAAGTGGTAGCGGGCAAAGATACGCAGTATTTT	CASSEVVAGKDTQYF
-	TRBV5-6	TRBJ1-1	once	TGTGCCAGCAGCTTGCCGACAGGCTTGAACACTGAAGCTTTCTTT	CASSLPTGLNTEAFF
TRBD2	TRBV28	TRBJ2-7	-	TGTGCCAGCAGTTTGTCGGAGGAGGGACTAGAGTCGTTC	CASSLSEEGLESF
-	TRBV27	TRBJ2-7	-	TGTGCCAGCAAGTATTATACAGGGACGTACGAGCAGTACTTC	CASKYYTGTYEQYF
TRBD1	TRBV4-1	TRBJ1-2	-	TGCGCCAGCAGCCAAGGGCGCTACAGGGGGGGCTACACCTTC	CASSQGRYRGGYTF
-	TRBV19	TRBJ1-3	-	TGTGCCAGTAGTATGAGGGACTCGAGCCGGAACACCATATATTTT	CASSMRDSSRNTIYF
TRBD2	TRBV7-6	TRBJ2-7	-	TGTGCCAGCAGCCTGTCCGCTAGCGGGGGGGCCGTTGGCGAGCAGTACTTC	CASSLSASGGAVGEQYF
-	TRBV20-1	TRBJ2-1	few	TGCAGTGCTAGACGTTCCGGTGAGCAGTTCTTC	CSARRSGEQFF
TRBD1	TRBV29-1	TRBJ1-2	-	TGCAGCGTTGTAGGTCTCGAAGGGGGCCTTGGCTACACCTTC	CSVVGLEGGLGYTF
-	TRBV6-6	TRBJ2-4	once	TGTGCCAGCAGGAGTGAGGGAAACATTCAGTACTTC	CASRSEGNIQYF
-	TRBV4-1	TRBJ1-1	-	TGCGCCAGCAGCCGGTCCTGGGGGGGCAGAGCTGAAGCTTTCTTT	CASSRSWGGRAEAFF
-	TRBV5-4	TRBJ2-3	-	TGTGCCAGCAGCTTGCGGAGGGGTAGCACAGATACGCAGTATTTT	CASSLRRGSTDTQYF
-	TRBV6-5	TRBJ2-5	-	TGTGCCAGCAGTTACCTCGGGCCAGGGGAGACCCAGTACTTC	CASSYLGPGETQYF
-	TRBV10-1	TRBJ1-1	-	TGCGCCAGCAACGAGGACAGGAACACTGAAGCTTTCTTT	CASNEDRNTEAFF
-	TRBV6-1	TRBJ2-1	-	TGTGCCATCGAGCGTAGCGGTTACTCCTACAATGAGCAGTTCTTC	CAIERSGYSYNEQFF
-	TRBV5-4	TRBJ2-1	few	TGTGCCAGCAGCTTGGACAGCAATGAGCAGTTCTTC	CASSLDSNEQFF
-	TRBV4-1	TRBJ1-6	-	TGCGCCAGCAGCCCGCCCATAAGGGCCGGGGGTTCACCCCTCCACTTT	CASSPPIRAGGSPLHF
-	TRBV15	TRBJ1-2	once	TGTGCCACCAGCAGAGAGTCTGATCCCTTGTTTGATCCAGGGCGAGGCTACACCTTC	CATSRESDPLFDPGRGYTF
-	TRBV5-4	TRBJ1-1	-	TGTGCCAGCAGCTTCGCGGGGGATTTGAGCACTGAAGCTTTCTTT	CASSFAGDLSTEAFF
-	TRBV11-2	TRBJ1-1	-	TGTGCCAGCAGCAGGTGGGATAGGGTACAGGTCGCTGAAGCTTTCTTT	CASSRWDRVQVAEAFF
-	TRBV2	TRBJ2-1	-	TGTGCCAGCAGGAGGGGACTGGACTACAATGAGCAGTTCTTC	CASRRGLDYNEQFF
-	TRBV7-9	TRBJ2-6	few	TGTGCCAGCAGCTTGGCCTCTGGGGCCAACGTCCTGACTTTC	CASSLASGANVLTF
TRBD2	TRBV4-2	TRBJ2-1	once	TGTGCCAGCAGCCAAGGATTGCGGGAGGCCCAGGATGAGCAGTTCTTC	CASSQGLREAQDEQFF
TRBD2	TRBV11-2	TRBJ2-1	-	TGTGCCAGCAGCTTAATCGCGGGAGGGAAATACAATGAGCAGTTCTTC	CASSLIAGGKYNEQFF
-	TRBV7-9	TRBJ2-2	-	TGTGCCAGCAGCCTAGACAGATACAGAACCGGGGAGCTGTTTTTT	CASSLDRYRTGELFF
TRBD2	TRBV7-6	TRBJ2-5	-	TGTGCCAGCAGCGTGAGCGGGAGGCCGGAGACCCAGTACTTC	CASSVSGRPETQYF
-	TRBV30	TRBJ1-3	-	TGTGCCTGGGGCCGCAGCGACTTCAAAAGGGGAAACACCATATATTTT	CAWGRSDFKRGNTIYF
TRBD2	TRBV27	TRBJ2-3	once	TGTGCCAGCAGGCGATCTAGCGGGGGCGTAGATACGCAGTATTTT	CASRRSSGGVDTQYF
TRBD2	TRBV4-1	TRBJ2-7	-	TGCGCCAGCAGCCAAGAAGGCCCCAGCGGGAACGCCGAGCAGTACTTC	CASSQEGPSGNAEQYF
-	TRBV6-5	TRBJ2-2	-	TGTGCCAGCAGTTACGAAGAGATTAACACCGGGGAGCTGTTTTTT	CASSYEEINTGELFF
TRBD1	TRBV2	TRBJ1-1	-	TGTGCCAGCAATGGGGGACAGTCTGAAGCTTTCTTT	CASNGGQSEAFF
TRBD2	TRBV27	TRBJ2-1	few	TGTGCCAGCAGTAGGGGGACTAGCCGGTACAATGAGCAGTTCTTC	CASSRGTSRYNEQFF
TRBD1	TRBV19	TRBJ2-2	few	TGTGCCAGTAGAAAAACCGGGACAGGGGACACCGGGGAGCTGTTTTTT	CASRKTGTGDTGELFF
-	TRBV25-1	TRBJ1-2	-	TGTGCCAGCAGTGGCCCCTACAGGGATGGCTACACCTTC	CASSGPYRDGYTF
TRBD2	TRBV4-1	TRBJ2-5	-	TGCGCCAGCAGCCAACGGACTAGCGGGAGGGCACAGACCCAGTACTTC	CASSQRTSGRAQTQYF
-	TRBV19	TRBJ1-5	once	TGTGCCAGTAGTATAGGGGCCAGGGGCCTCCAGCCCCAGCATTTT	CASSIGARGLQPQHF
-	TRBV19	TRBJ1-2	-	TGTGCCAGTAGGCCTTGGGCAGGGCCGGACACCTTC	CASRPWAGPDTF
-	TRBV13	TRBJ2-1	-	TGTGCCAGCAGCTCCGGGATAGAGCAGTTCTTC	CASSSGIEQFF
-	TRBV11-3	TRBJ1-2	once	TGTGCCAGCAGCCCTGGTGGGACTGGCTACTATGGCTACACCTTC	CASSPGGTGYYGYTF
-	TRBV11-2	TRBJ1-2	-	TGTGCCAGCAGCGGAACCTCAGGAACCTATGGCTACACCTTC	CASSGTSGTYGYTF
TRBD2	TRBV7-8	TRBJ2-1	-	TGTGCCAGCAGATACGCCGGGACTAGCTACTACAATGAGCAGTTCTTC	CASRYAGTSYYNEQFF
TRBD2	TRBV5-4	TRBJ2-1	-	TGTGCCAGCAGCGCACCCGGGACTAGCGGGAGGCGGCCCGCCAATGAGCAGTTCTTC	CASSAPGTSGRRPANEQFF
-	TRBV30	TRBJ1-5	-	TGTGCCTGGAGTGTCAGTAGCAATCAGCCCCAGCATTTT	CAWSVSSNQPQHF
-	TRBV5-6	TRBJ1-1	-	TGTGCCAGCAGCTTGGAAGGGGGGGCTGAAGCTTTCTTT	CASSLEGGAEAFF
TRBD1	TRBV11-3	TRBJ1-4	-	TGTGCCAGCAGCTCGGGACAGGGGGCCGCAACTAATGAAAAACTGTTTTTT	CASSSGQGAATNEKLFF
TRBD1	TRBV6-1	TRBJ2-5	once	TGTGCCAGCACCGCTAGAGGGGACAGCCAAGAGACCCAGTACTTC	CASTARGDSQETQYF
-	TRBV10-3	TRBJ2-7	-	TGTGCCATCAGTGAGGGACAGCCTTACGAGCAGTACTTC	CAISEGQPYEQYF
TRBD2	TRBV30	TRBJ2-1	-	TGTGCCGGTAAGCGGGAGCGGGACAATGAGCAGTTCTTC	CAGKRERDNEQFF
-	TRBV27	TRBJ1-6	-	TGTGCCAGCAGTTTCGGAGCATATAATTCACCCCTCCACTTT	CASSFGAYNSPLHF
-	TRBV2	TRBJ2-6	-	TGTGCCAGCAGCGGGAGAGCCTCTGGGGCCAACGTCCTGACTTTC	CASSGRASGANVLTF
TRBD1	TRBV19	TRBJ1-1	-	TGTGCCAGTAGTACCAGACAGGGGGAGATGAACACTGAAGCTTTCTTT	CASSTRQGEMNTEAFF